These 14 T cell receptor beta chains were all obtained from the same sample, sequenced in a study of type 1 regulatory T cells. TCRdb used MiXCR to reprocess the reads, holding one entry per CDR3 protein. The sample records approximately 42,000 distinct CDR3 sequences, roughly an eighth being singletons. Their antigen targets remain unknown. The sample consisted of cultured non-Tr1 T cells, either the whole culture or a sorted T cell fraction (not recorded which). These receptors all come from a human donor in good health.

As regards this clonotype: A much more abundant neighbour one base away suggests this may be a read error. V is TRBV5-1 and J is TRBJ2-2, with a possible D match to TRBD2 (6 bases). The CDR3 has 15 amino acids. Trimming removed 2 bases at V and 1 base at J, with 9 bases between. Germline V CDR1 and CDR2: SGHRS, YFSETQ. The CDR3 region is CASSLDGGNTGELFF. The DNA of the CDR3 is TGCGCCAGCAGCTTAGACGGGGGGAACACCGGGGAGCTGTTTTTT.

V and J are TRBV5-5 and TRBJ1-6, with a weak D call TRBD1 (6 bases). CDR3 length: 15 amino acids. CDR1 and CDR2 from the germline V gene are SGHKS and YYEKEE (reference sequence). Trimming took off 2 bases at V and 7 bases at J, with 13 bases between the two ends. The CDR3: CASSLGGVGNSPLHF. DNA of the CDR3: TGTGCCAGCAGCTTAGGGGGAGTGGGGAATTCACCCCTCCACTTT.

This clonotype was recorded many times. The CDR3 reads CASSPKSGNTIYF. Here the CDR3 DNA reads TGCGCCAGCAGCCCCAAGTCTGGAAACACCATATATTTT. V is TRBV5-1 and J is TRBJ1-3; D unclear. The ends were cut back, 4 bases at V and 1 base at J, with 6 bases in the middle. The length of the CDR3 is 13 residues. The germline gives CDR1 SGHRS, CDR2 YFSETQ.

Ten or more counts support this clonotype. This rearrangement joins TRBV20-1 to TRBJ2-5, with a possible D match to TRBD2 (6 bases). The CDR3 extends over 15 amino acids. V lost 4 bases to trimming and J lost 0 bases, with 15 bases between them. The germline gives CDR1 DFQATT, CDR2 SNEGSKA (reference sequence). The CDR3: CSATQLAKDQETQYF. The CDR3 coding sequence is TGCAGTGCTACCCAACTAGCAAAAGACCAAGAGACCCAGTACTTC.

Only a few counts were recorded for this clonotype. The V call is TRBV15, the J call TRBJ2-7; D is possibly TRBD2 (6 bases). Germline CDR1 LNHNV, CDR2 YYDKDF (reference sequence). V was shortened by 8 bases and J by 0 bases, with 20 bases between the two germline ends. This CDR3 is built from 16 residues. Here the CDR3 reads CATRDVGGPSSYEQYF. For the CDR3, the DNA is TGTGCCACCCGGGACGTCGGAGGGCCAAGCTCCTACGAGCAGTACTTC.

Concerning this clonotype itself: This may be a read error: a much more frequent sequence differs by one nucleotide. V and J are TRBV12-3 or TRBV12-4 and TRBJ1-5; the D is unclear. CDR3 length equals 14 residues. CDR3 amino acids: CTSSGRPSNQPQHF. The CDR3 DNA sequence: TGTACCAGCAGCGGACGGCCTAGCAATCAGCCCCAGCATTTT.

This clonotype has at least ten counts. In DNA form, the CDR3 reads TGTGCCAGCACCCTCGGGGGGGTTAACGTTTCACCCCTCCACTTT. Protein sequence: CASTLGGVNVSPLHF. The chain carries TRBV12-3 or TRBV12-4 and TRBJ1-6; maybe TRBD1 (5 bases). The germline V and J ends were trimmed by 7 bases and 9 bases, with 19 bases remaining between them. CDR3 length: 15 residues.

This clonotype was picked up a small number of times. The chain couples TRBV5-6 to TRBJ2-1; D ambiguous. Trimming took off 4 bases at V and 5 bases at J, with 13 bases between the two ends. The germline CDR1 and CDR2 sequences are SGHDT and YYEEEE. The CDR3 is made up of 14 amino acids. The CDR3 DNA follows: TGTGCCAGCAGCCCCGGCGACTCTCACAATGAGCAGTTCTTC. This codes for CASSPGDSHNEQFF.

The V gene is TRBV11-3, the J gene TRBJ1-5; D ambiguous. Between the trimmed V and J ends, which lost 8 bases and 5 bases, there was a span of 25 bases. This CDR3 has 17 residues. Germline values: CDR1 SGHNT, CDR2 YENEEA. CDR3 bases: TGTGCCAGCTCTCATGTAGGGTGGCGTTTCTATGATCAGCCCCAGCATTTT. It specifies CASSHVGWRFYDQPQHF.

This clonotype was found many times. The chain recombines TRBV7-2 with TRBJ1-2; D remains unclear. The germline CDR1 and CDR2 sequences are SGHTA and FQGNSA. V was pared by 0 bases and J by 5 bases, with 7 bases between. The CDR3 has 13 amino acids. CDR3 sequence reads: CASSLAGSYGYTF. CDR3 coding DNA: TGTGCCAGCAGCTTAGCAGGATCGTATGGCTACACCTTC.

Sample share makes this clonotype medium-sized (0.01 to 0.1%). V gene TRBV7-9 combines with J gene TRBJ2-7; D not resolved. The length of the CDR3 is 15 residues. The ends were cut back, 5 bases at V and 2 bases at J, with 16 bases in the middle. CDR1 is SEHNR and CDR2 is FQNEAQ in the germline V gene (reference sequence). The CDR3 coding sequence is TGTGCCAGCAGCCCGCCGGGCGCGTTGACCTACGAGCAGTACTTC. It specifies CASSPPGALTYEQYF.

The genes are TRBV5-1 and TRBJ2-5; D is perhaps TRBD1 (5 bases). Germline loops: CDR1 SGHRS, CDR2 YFSETQ. The CDR3 consists of 15 residues. Trimming shortened V by 1 base and J by 2 bases, and 12 bases separated the two germline ends. CDR3 nucleotide sequence: TGCGCCAGCAGCTTGAACCCCGACAGACAAGAGACCCAGTACTTC. It codes for CASSLNPDRQETQYF.

The table lists this clonotype with many counts. The chain employs TRBV20-1 and TRBJ2-7; no clear D gene. CDR1 DFQATT and CDR2 SNEGSKA come from the germline V gene (reference sequence). Trimming pared 3 bases from V and 0 bases from J, leaving 12 bases between. The CDR3 length is 14 residues. CDR3 coding DNA: TGCAGTGCTAGTTTGGCAGGAAGCTCCTACGAGCAGTACTTC. Translating gives CSASLAGSSYEQYF.

This sequence joins TRBV4-2 and TRBJ1-1, with TRBD1 identical over 7 bases. With V trimmed by 4 bases and J by 2 bases, 10 bases remained unmatched. Germline CDR1 LGHNA, CDR2 YNFKEQ. The CDR3 is made up of 16 amino acids. Here the CDR3 reads CASSLLRTGLNTEAFF. The CDR3 DNA reads as TGTGCCAGCAGCCTCCTTCGGACAGGTTTAAACACTGAAGCTTTCTTT.